This entry lists 9 T cell receptor beta chains sequenced from one sample in a study of shared clonotypes between healthy human individuals. Sequencing used immunoSEQ multiplex PCR; TCRdb keeps in-frame clones, though not all of them. The sample contains hundreds of thousands of clones, just over 90% of which appear only once. Naive CD8 cells comprised CD45RO-negative, CCR7-positively selected cells, excluding terminally differentiated effector memory CD45RA+ cells. Sequencing was carried out using naive CD8+ T cells sorted from blood. The receptors originated from a man aged 25 to 40 in good health.

This clone was found once. V gene TRBV6-5 combines with J gene TRBJ2-1; 9 bases are shared with TRBD1. With 6 bases clipped from V and 6 bases from J, the junction kept 9 bases outside the gene matches. CDR3 length: 15 residues. Germline CDR1 reads MNHEY; CDR2 reads SVGAGI. CDR3: CASRTGTGTTNEQFF. The CDR3 DNA sequence: TGTGCCAGCAGAACCGGGACAGGGACTACCAATGAGCAGTTCTTC.

The gene calls are TRBV4-1 and TRBJ2-2; no reliable D call. Trimming shortened V by 6 bases and J by 10 bases, and 15 bases separated the two germline ends. CDR1 and CDR2 from the germline V gene are MGHRA and YSYEKL. The CDR3 is 13 residues long. CDR3 DNA sequence: TGCGCCAGCAGTCATTCAGGCAGCGCGGAGCTGTTTTTT. As protein: CASSHSGSAELFF.

This chain uses TRBV5-1 with TRBJ1-5, with unresolved D. Germline V lookup: CDR1 SGHRS, CDR2 YFSETQ. The ends were cut back, 1 base at V and 7 bases at J, with 12 bases in the middle. This CDR3 spans 14 amino acids. CDR3 protein: CASSLSPSDQPQHF. Written as DNA, the CDR3 is TGCGCCAGCAGCTTGTCCCCCAGCGACCAGCCCCAGCATTTT.

This chain links TRBV7-6 with TRBJ2-7; the D is unclear. The CDR3 sequence is 12 residues long. The V gene's germline CDR1 is SGHVS and CDR2 FNYEAQ. V dropped 3 bases and J dropped 3 bases, with 6 bases sitting between them. For the CDR3, the DNA is TGTGCCAGCAGCTTTGAAGGCTACGAGCAGTACTTC. Its protein product is CASSFEGYEQYF.

This clone was recorded once. The chain couples TRBV7-9 to TRBJ2-7; 11 bases are a match to TRBD2. Trimming at V came to 5 bases and at J to 4 bases, leaving 10 bases not matched to a gene. Germline V gene data show CDR1 as SEHNR and CDR2 as FQNEAQ (reference sequence). The length of the CDR3 is 16 residues. CDR3 amino acids: CASSPQAGLAAYEQYF. The CDR3, as DNA: TGTGCCAGCAGCCCACAAGCGGGACTAGCGGCATACGAGCAGTACTTC.

The V call is TRBV11-2, the J call TRBJ2-3, with 9 bases aligning to TRBD1. This CDR3 has 19 residues. Trimming at V came to 2 bases and at J to 0 bases, leaving 12 bases not matched to a gene. Germline V gene lookup returns CDR1 SGHAT and CDR2 FQNNGV. CDR3 sequence: CASSLFSWTGDSSTDTQYF. CDR3 bases: TGTGCCAGCAGCTTATTCTCCTGGACAGGGGATTCTAGCACAGATACGCAGTATTTT.

The chain joins TRBV5-6 to TRBJ2-7, with a tentative D call TRBD2 (6 bases). This CDR3 has 14 amino acids. Germline CDR1 reads SGHDT; CDR2 reads YYEEEE. The V end was cut by 5 bases, the J end by 2 bases, with 14 bases between. The CDR3 bases are TGTGCCAGCAGTCAGGCTGCGGGGACCTACGAGCAGTACTTC. As protein: CASSQAAGTYEQYF.

This sequence joins TRBV7-8 and TRBJ2-3; 9 bases are a match to TRBD2. Germline trimming cut 3 bases from V and 2 bases from J; bases unmatched to any gene: 3. The CDR3 contains 15 residues. CDR1 SGHVS and CDR2 FQNEAQ come from the germline V gene. CDR3 bases: TGTGCCAGCAGCTTCGCGGGAGGGAACACAGATACGCAGTATTTT. This codes for CASSFAGGNTDTQYF.

V and J are TRBV30 and TRBJ2-7; TRBD1 matches 7 bases. Germline CDR1 is GTSNPN and CDR2 is SVGIG (reference sequence). The length of the CDR3 is 16 residues. The trim removed 4 bases at V and 4 bases at J, leaving 16 bases unmatched. The CDR3 reads CAWNGAWGQTSYEQYF. CDR3 DNA sequence: TGTGCCTGGAACGGGGCTTGGGGACAGACTTCATACGAGCAGTACTTC.